This TCR beta chain was sequenced during a study of T cells in Graves' hyperthyroidism and ophthalmopathy. Trimming took off 2 bases at V and 6 bases at J, with 16 bases between the two ends. The germline V gene encodes CDR1 SNHLY and CDR2 FYNNEI. CDR3 length equals 15 residues. Amplified regions were TCR beta CDR3 sequences from RNA transcripts. In the first-round RT-PCR of the TCR CDR3, the HTBI primer set was used. TCRdb itself ran the multiplex PCR reads through MiXCR, one entry per CDR3 protein. The sample consists of roughly 840,000 distinct CDR3 sequences, about 38% of them appearing once. These patients, aged 18 to 65, had recently diagnosed hyperthyroidism lasting under 2 months. Remarks on this clonotype: Its antigen is undetermined.

Findings and caveats of the study: Most clonotypes expanded in thyroid above 0.001 were likewise present in blood.

The sequence was collected from a man in his late teens or twenties with Graves' hyperthyroidism. Sequenced input: blood. The chain has TRBV2 and TRBJ1-2, with D perhaps matching TRBD1 (6 bases). CDR3 in amino acids: CASSELGRGGDGYTF. The CDR3 region has the DNA TGTGCCAGCAGTGAATTGGGCAGGGGAGGGGATGGCTACACCTTC.